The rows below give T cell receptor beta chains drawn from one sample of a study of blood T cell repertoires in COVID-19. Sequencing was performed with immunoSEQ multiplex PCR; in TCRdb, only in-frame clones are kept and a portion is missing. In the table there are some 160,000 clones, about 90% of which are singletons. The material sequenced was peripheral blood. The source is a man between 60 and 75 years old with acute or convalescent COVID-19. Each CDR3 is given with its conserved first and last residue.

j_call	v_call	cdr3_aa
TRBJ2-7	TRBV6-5	CASSYRDSQGYEQYF
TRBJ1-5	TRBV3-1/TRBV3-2	CASSLSGGGGQPQHF
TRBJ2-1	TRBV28	CASTRTGGPYNEQFF
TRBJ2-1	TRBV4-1	CASSRSGGARNEQFF
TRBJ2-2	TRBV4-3	CASSQERDTGELFF
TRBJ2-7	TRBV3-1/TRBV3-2	CASSQDRGQMREQYF
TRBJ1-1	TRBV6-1	CASSDGGAGINTEAFF
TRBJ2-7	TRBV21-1	CASSPILAGGTYEQYF
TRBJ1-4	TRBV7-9	CASSLSFNRGEKLFF
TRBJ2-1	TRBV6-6	CASSYIRYSYNEQFF
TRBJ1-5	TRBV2	CASSPGPLGEPQHF
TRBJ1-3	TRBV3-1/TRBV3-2	CASSSRGNTIYF
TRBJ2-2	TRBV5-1	CASAEEVNTGELFF
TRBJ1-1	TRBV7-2	CASSLAAGYGSGAFF
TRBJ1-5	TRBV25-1	CASSISGFQPQHF
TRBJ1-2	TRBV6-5	CASSYNRLHGYTF
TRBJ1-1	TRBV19	CASSIPGGNTEAFF
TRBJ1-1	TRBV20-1	CSASSQVLPNTEAFF
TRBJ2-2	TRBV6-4	CASSPRGGRGTGELFF
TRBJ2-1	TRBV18	CASSPRQNNEQFF